This TCR beta chain was captured by sequencing in a study of blood T cell repertoires in COVID-19. Per germline, CDR1 KGHDR and CDR2 SFDVKD. CDR3 length: 14 residues. The germline V and J ends were trimmed by 9 bases and 0 bases, with 13 bases remaining between them. Profiling relied on immunoSEQ multiplex PCR, and the TCRdb table lists in-frame clones only, not all of them. The table records roughly 150,000 clones, roughly 86% of them present only once. The sequence derives from an elderly woman with COVID-19, enrolled during active disease. This rearrangement joins TRBV24-1 to TRBJ2-5; possibly TRBD2 for D (6 bases). The source material was peripheral blood. CDR3 region: CATGDSAYQETQYF. The CDR3 bases are TGTGCCACCGGGGACTCTGCGTACCAAGAGACCCAGTACTTC.